This record covers a single T cell receptor beta chain. Antigen: not known. Negatively enriched CD4+ T cells were divided by CD45RA into naive and memory. The entry originates in a study of shared clonotypes between healthy human individuals. Study-wide points: Generation probabilities were higher for clonotypes shared across all four sorted-subset donors than for unshared ones. Clonotype sharing among donors was thought likely to change with sequencing depth. There were few donors, and this limited the genetic and exposure-history diversity represented.

Here immunoSEQ multiplex PCR was the method, and the copy in TCRdb shows in-frame clones only, minus some. The sample has 2,500,000 or so clones, 92% seen once. This TCR was recovered from a man in his late teens or twenties in good health. Some clones in this sample may be carry-over from other donors' samples. Material: naive CD4+ T cells from PBMCs. Subset specified: CD45RA+ positively selected.

CDR3 nucleotides: TGTGCCAGCAGCCACCGGGACAGATCCTACGAGCAGTACTTC. Translation: CASSHRDRSYEQYF. The V gene is TRBV7-2, the J gene TRBJ2-7, with 7 bases lining up with TRBD1. The CDR3 is 14 residues long. Germline CDR1 is SGHTA and CDR2 is FQGNSA. Trimming removed 5 bases from V and 1 base from J; junction bases left unmatched: 5.